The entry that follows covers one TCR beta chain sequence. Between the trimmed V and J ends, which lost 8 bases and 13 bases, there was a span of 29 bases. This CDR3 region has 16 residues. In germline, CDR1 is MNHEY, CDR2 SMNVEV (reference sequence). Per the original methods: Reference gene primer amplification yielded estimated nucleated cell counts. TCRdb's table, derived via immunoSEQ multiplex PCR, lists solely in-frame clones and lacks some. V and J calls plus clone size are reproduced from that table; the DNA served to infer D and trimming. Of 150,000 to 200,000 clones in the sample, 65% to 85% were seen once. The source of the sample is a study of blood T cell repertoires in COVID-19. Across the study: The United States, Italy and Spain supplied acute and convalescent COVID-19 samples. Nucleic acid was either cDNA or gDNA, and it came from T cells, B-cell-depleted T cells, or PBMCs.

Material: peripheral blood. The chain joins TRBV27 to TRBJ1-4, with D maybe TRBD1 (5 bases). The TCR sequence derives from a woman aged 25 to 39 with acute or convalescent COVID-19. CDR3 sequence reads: CASGSEGRGIKKVLFF. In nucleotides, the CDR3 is TGTGCCAGCGGCTCAGAAGGTCGGGGGATAAAGAAGGTACTGTTTTTT.